One sample yielded the 2 T cell receptor beta chains listed below, sequenced in a study of T cell responses to AZD1222 COVID-19 vaccine. Produced via immunoSEQ multiplex PCR; TCRdb's table is partial and in-frame only. Of about 100,000 clones in the sample, roughly 91% were seen once. The source material was peripheral blood, sampled on day 0 of AZD1222 vaccination. These receptor sequences come from an adult in good health.

The chain couples TRBV20-1 to TRBJ2-7, with 8 nucleotides matching TRBD1. Trimming removed 3 bases from V and 6 bases from J; junction bases left unmatched: 7. This CDR3 has 13 residues. CDR1 and CDR2 (germline): DFQATT, SNEGSKA (reference sequence). CDR3 residues: CSASRDRGFEQYF. CDR3 nucleotide sequence: TGCAGTGCTAGTCGAGACAGGGGTTTCGAGCAGTACTTC.

This clone appeared a few times. The chain is built from TRBV6-1 and TRBJ1-2; no firm D call. The germline gives CDR1 MNHNS, CDR2 SASEGT. Trimming removed 2 bases from V and 5 bases from J, with 6 bases in between. CDR3 length: 12 residues. CDR3 sequence reads: CASSEMIYGYTF. The CDR3, as DNA: TGTGCCAGCAGTGAAATGATTTATGGCTACACCTTC.